This T cell receptor beta chain was found in a study of blood T cell repertoires in COVID-19 (dated by TCRdb to 2020 to 2022). Some background on the complete study: The collaborator samples originated in the United States, Italy and Spain and spanned the acute and convalescent phases of COVID-19. A de-identified subject ID, COVID-19 status, age in years and sex were almost always included in the sample metadata. The material from the prospective study consisted of cDNA or gDNA derived from T cells, B-cell-depleted T cells, or PBMCs. HLA class I and class II types, where available, came from metadata supplied by the sample provider rather than from assay-based typing. Samples were obtained from the ongoing ImmuneRACE study (first 160 participants) and from some 1,300 subjects provided by 6 global collaborators. A freely available public database, intended as a resource for researchers studying the immune response to SARS-CoV-2, is where the repertoires were released. Subjects who had been exposed to COVID-19, were actively infected with it, or had recovered from it provided the deeply sampled blood TCRbeta repertoires that made up the dataset. Study-wide findings and limitations: The quantity of clinical and demographic metadata differed by source and by participant and was supplied without curation.

The immunoSEQ Assay, a bias-controlled multiplex PCR, was used to amplify TCRbeta CDR3 regions from genomic DNA. Processing in the source paper ran as follows. Nucleated cell counts per sample were estimated from amplification of reference gene primers within the assay. To quantify the absolute abundance of each unique TCRbeta CDR3 rearrangement, sequence reads were collapsed and filtered. For each sample, productive Simpson clonality was calculated as the square root of Simpson's diversity index across productive rearrangements. Held by TCRdb, this immuneACCESS table contains in-frame sequences only and omits some clones. Under half of the omission traces to an unresolved V gene where checked; the cause of the rest is unknown. V and J calls and clone size follow that table, whereas D and trimming were derived from the DNA. Recorded for this sample are approximately 290,000 clones; approximately 83% of them occurred a single time. Clones ranked in the top ten supply roughly 4% of the sample.

Enrolling through a virtual design, the prospective study's participants ranged in age from roughly 18 to 90 years and lived across about two dozen United States geographic areas. In the prospective study, participants were assigned to cohorts based on the clinical history participants reported in a screening survey and a study questionnaire. Recovered participants in ImmuneRACE Cohort 3 were defined by two consecutive negative NP/OP PCR tests, clearance by a healthcare professional, or resolution of symptoms. Mobile phlebotomists in the prospective study collected whole blood, serum and a nasopharyngeal or oropharyngeal swab from every participant. Over an approximately two-month period, participants in the prospective study had the option of providing additional blood draws and questionnaires. Before DNA extraction, blood samples from the prospective study were shipped at room temperature or frozen.

With regard to this clone: The antigen it recognizes is unknown. No base quality information exists; no much larger clone differs at one position.

The V end gives up 0 bases and the J end 0 bases, leaving 14 bases in the junction not matched to a gene. According to the germline V gene (reference sequence), CDR1 reads MNHEY and CDR2 reads SMNVEV. Taken from cysteine to phenylalanine, the CDR3 has 19 residues. Of all the DNA, just the CDR3 is kept, 57 bases in frame from base 1. The chain uses TRBV27 and TRBJ2-7; TRBD2 fits 7 bases in the junction. This clonotype was sampled from a woman in her thirties who had recovered from COVID-19. The material sequenced was PBMCs or T cells enriched from blood (not recorded which). Read as DNA, the sequence is TGTGCCAGCAGTTTATCGATTCAGGGCGGGAGTGGGGGCTCCTACGAGCAGTACTTC. This yields the protein CASSLSIQGGSGGSYEQYF.